The 20 T cell receptor beta chains below all came from one sample that was sequenced in a study of cytomegalovirus exposure and HLA in healthy donors. It was with 60 Vbeta and 13 Jbeta primers that the PCR ran. Using immunoSEQ multiplex PCR, the repertoire was profiled, and TCRdb retains in-frame clones only, with some absent. The sample has 180,000 or so clones, about four fifths seen once. The specimen sequenced was PBMCs. The origin of the receptors is a young woman in good health and CMV-seronegative.

The chain combines TRBV9 with TRBJ2-3, with TRBD1 matching 7 bases. Germline V gene data show CDR1 as SGDLS and CDR2 as YYNGEE. The ends lost 0 bases at V and 3 bases at J; junction bases unmatched: 4. The CDR3 contains 15 residues. In DNA form, the CDR3 reads TGTGCCAGCAGCGTAGTTCAGGGGGTAACAGATACGCAGTATTTT. Protein: CASSVVQGVTDTQYF.

V usage is TRBV7-8 and J usage is TRBJ2-2; 10 bases agree with TRBD1. J was trimmed by 3 bases and V by 5 bases; bases with no gene match: 6. CDR1 is SGHVS, CDR2 FQNEAQ, per germline. The CDR3 consists of 16 residues. The CDR3 here is CASSPQGQGYTGELFF. CDR3 nucleotides: TGTGCCAGCAGCCCACAGGGACAGGGGTACACCGGGGAGCTGTTTTTT.

The gene calls are TRBV5-8 and TRBJ1-5, with 7 bases that match TRBD1. CDR1 is SGHTS, CDR2 YDEGEE, per germline. V trimming: 3 bases; J trimming: 0 bases; junction bases outside the gene matches: 3. The CDR3 extends over 15 amino acids. The CDR3 spells CASSSDRDSNQPQHF. The CDR3 DNA is TGTGCCAGCAGCTCCGACAGGGATAGCAATCAGCCCCAGCATTTT. Full variable domain (missing parts from reference TRBV5-8 and TRBJ1-5): EAGVTQSPTHLIKTRGQQATLRCSPISGHTSVYWYQQALGLGLQFLLWYDEGEERNRGNFPPRFSGRQFPNYSSELNVNALELEDSALYLCASSSDRDSNQPQHFGDGTRLSIL.

The V gene is TRBV28, the J gene TRBJ1-5, with D unresolved. V was trimmed by 7 bases and J by 7 bases, leaving 17 bases between them. The CDR3 sequence is 14 residues long. CDR1 is MDHEN, CDR2 SYDVKM, per germline. The CDR3 nucleotides read TGTGCCAGCAACCCCCCCGTGGGAGGGCAGCCCCAGCATTTT. Protein sequence: CASNPPVGGQPQHF.

This chain uses TRBV6-5 with TRBJ2-7; D possibly corresponds to TRBD1 (5 bases). Per germline, CDR1 MNHEY and CDR2 SVGAGI. V was cut by 0 bases and J by 3 bases, with 12 bases left in between. CDR3 size: 15 residues. CDR3 region: CASSYSRRQGYEQYF. The CDR3 DNA reads as TGTGCCAGCAGTTACTCCCGACGGCAGGGCTACGAGCAGTACTTC.

This clone has a single count. CDR3 sequence reads: CASSEELTTEAFF. The CDR3 nucleotides are TGTGCCAGCAGTGAGGAGCTCACGACTGAAGCTTTCTTT. The V gene is TRBV28, the J gene TRBJ1-1; no reliable D call. CDR3 length: 13 residues. The V gene lost 5 bases and the J gene lost 5 bases, with 12 bases spanning the gap. Germline V gene data show CDR1 as MDHEN and CDR2 as SYDVKM.

The rearrangement links TRBV7-2 to TRBJ2-1, with 7 bases identical to TRBD2. The V segment lost 4 bases and the J segment 6 bases; nucleotides outside the gene matches: 18. There are 18 residues in the CDR3. Germline V gene data show CDR1 as SGHTA and CDR2 as FQGNSA. CDR3: CASSSTRGGRAHRNEQFF. In DNA, the CDR3 is TGTGCCAGCAGCTCAACTCGGGGAGGGCGGGCCCACCGCAATGAGCAGTTCTTC.

This chain uses TRBV30 with TRBJ1-2; D not certain. CDR3 length: 13 residues. V lost 0 bases and J 2 bases, leaving 7 bases between the germline ends. Germline-derived CDR1 and CDR2 are GTSNPN and SVGIG (reference sequence). This CDR3 reads CAWSVGQNYGYTF. The CDR3 region has the DNA TGTGCCTGGAGTGTTGGTCAGAACTATGGCTACACCTTC.

V is TRBV5-5 and J is TRBJ1-5; a possible D gene is TRBD1 (6 bases). Deletions cut 0 bases from V and 5 bases from J, with 18 bases between. The V gene's germline CDR1 is SGHKS and CDR2 YYEKEE (reference sequence). CDR3 size: 17 residues. The CDR3 spells CASSLAVSPRGHQPQHF. DNA of the CDR3: TGTGCCAGCAGCTTGGCCGTATCGCCCAGGGGCCATCAGCCCCAGCATTTT.

V usage is TRBV5-1 and J usage is TRBJ2-5; D is ambiguous. V gave up 0 bases and J gave up 6 bases, with 6 bases separating them. This CDR3 has 12 amino acids. CDR1 and CDR2 from the germline V gene are SGHRS and YFSETQ. The CDR3 region has the DNA TGCGCCAGCAGCTTGGAGTGGCAGACCCAGTACTTC. It yields the protein CASSLEWQTQYF. The full variable domain, its missing parts supplied by reference TRBV5-1 and TRBJ2-5, is KAGVTQTPRYLIKTRGQQVTLSCSPISGHRSVSWYQQTPGQGLQFLFEYFSETQRNKGNFPGRFSGRQFSNSRSEMNVSTLELGDSALYLCASSLEWQTQYFGPGTRLLVL.

This chain uses TRBV2 with TRBJ1-3, with TRBD1 matching over 10 bases. CDR3 length equals 17 residues. After removal of 6 bases from V and 1 base from J, the junction contained 9 bases not matched to a gene. Germline V lookup: CDR1 SNHLY, CDR2 FYNNEI. CDR3 in amino acids: CASSRDRGFVSGNTIYF. The CDR3 DNA is TGTGCCAGCAGCCGGGACAGGGGATTTGTTTCTGGAAACACCATATATTTT.

This clone was seen a single time. One junction end disagrees with the germline gene, perhaps due to a read error. This chain links TRBV28 with TRBJ1-1; 7 nucleotides match TRBD1. This CDR3 comprises 14 residues. The V gene's germline CDR1 is MDHEN and CDR2 SYDVKM. The CDR3 DNA reads as TGTGCCGGCAGACCCTCGACAGGGTTGGCTGAAGCTTTCTTT. Translating it yields CAGRPSTGLAEAFF.

The J gene is TRBJ2-7, the V gene TRBV19; 9 nucleotides line up with TRBD2. The CDR3 extends over 13 amino acids. J gave up 9 bases and V 9 bases, and 12 bases lay outside the gene matches. Per the germline V gene, CDR1 is LNHDA and CDR2 is SQIVND (reference sequence). Written as DNA, the CDR3 is TGTGCCAGCCAGACTAGCGGATCTCAGGCGCAGTACTTC. The encoded protein is CASQTSGSQAQYF. Supplemented by reference TRBV19 and TRBJ2-7, the full variable domain reads DGGITQSPKYLFRKEGQNVTLSCEQNLNHDAMYWYRQDPGQGLRLIYYSQIVNDFQKGDIAEGYSVSREKKESFPLTVTSAQKNPTAFYLCASQTSGSQAQYFGPGTRLTVT.

The chain links TRBV15 to TRBJ2-5, with D possibly matching TRBD2 (5 bases). CDR1 is LNHNV and CDR2 is YYDKDF in the germline V gene (reference sequence). Trimming removed 1 base at V and 5 bases at J, with 8 bases between. This CDR3 is built from 13 residues. CDR3 coding DNA: TGTGCCACCAGCAGAGGAGGGTACGAGACCCAGTACTTC. Its protein is CATSRGGYETQYF.

This sequence joins TRBV7-9 and TRBJ2-7, with D tentatively TRBD2 (5 bases). This CDR3 contains 14 residues. V was trimmed by 3 bases and J by 7 bases, leaving 16 bases between them. The germline V gene has CDR1 SEHNR and CDR2 FQNEAQ (reference sequence). This CDR3 reads CASSFWARVGEQYF. Here the CDR3 DNA reads TGTGCCAGCAGCTTTTGGGCGCGGGTTGGGGAGCAGTACTTC.

The chain employs TRBV19 and TRBJ2-1; 9 positions agree with TRBD2. CDR1 and CDR2 from the germline V gene are LNHDA and SQIVND (reference sequence). This CDR3 is 15 amino acids long. V gave up 3 bases and J gave up 5 bases; unmatched junction bases: 5. Here the CDR3 DNA reads TGTGCCAGTAGTATTTCCGGACTAGCGCACAATGAGCAGTTCTTC. Amino acids: CASSISGLAHNEQFF.

The V gene is TRBV5-8, the J gene TRBJ2-6; D remains unclear. CDR1 is SGHTS and CDR2 is YDEGEE in the germline V gene. V lost 4 bases and J lost 0, with 14 bases in between. This CDR3 contains 17 residues. CDR3 nucleotide sequence: TGTGCCAGCAGCCTCGACATATTCAGCTCTGGGGCCAACGTCCTGACTTTC. Encoded protein: CASSLDIFSSGANVLTF.

The chain combines TRBV6-6 with TRBJ1-5; D is possibly TRBD1 (5 bases). Trimming pared 5 bases from V and 4 bases from J, leaving 15 bases between. The CDR3 covers 15 residues. CDR1 MNHNY and CDR2 SVGAGI come from the germline V gene (reference sequence). The CDR3 region is CASSRRGTTNQPQHF. For the CDR3, the DNA is TGTGCCAGCAGTCGGCGGGGGACTACAAATCAGCCCCAGCATTTT.

The chain recombines TRBV4-3 with TRBJ1-2; the D is unclear. CDR1 LGHNA and CDR2 YSLEER come from the germline V gene. The V gene lost 1 base and the J gene lost 0 bases, with 12 bases spanning the gap. The CDR3 has 16 residues. CDR3 bases: TGCGCCAGCAGCCAAGCTGGCGGAAGGCCTAACTATGGCTACACCTTC. Protein product: CASSQAGGRPNYGYTF.

The chain has TRBV10-3 and TRBJ2-1; 12 bases align to TRBD2. The CDR3 extends over 16 amino acids. Losses at the gene ends were 7 bases for V and 6 bases for J; bases not matched to a gene: 10. CDR1 and CDR2 (germline): ENHRY, SYGVKD. DNA for the CDR3: TGTGCCATCACCAGCGACCTAGCGGGAGGGGCCAATGAGCAGTTCTTC. It specifies CAITSDLAGGANEQFF.